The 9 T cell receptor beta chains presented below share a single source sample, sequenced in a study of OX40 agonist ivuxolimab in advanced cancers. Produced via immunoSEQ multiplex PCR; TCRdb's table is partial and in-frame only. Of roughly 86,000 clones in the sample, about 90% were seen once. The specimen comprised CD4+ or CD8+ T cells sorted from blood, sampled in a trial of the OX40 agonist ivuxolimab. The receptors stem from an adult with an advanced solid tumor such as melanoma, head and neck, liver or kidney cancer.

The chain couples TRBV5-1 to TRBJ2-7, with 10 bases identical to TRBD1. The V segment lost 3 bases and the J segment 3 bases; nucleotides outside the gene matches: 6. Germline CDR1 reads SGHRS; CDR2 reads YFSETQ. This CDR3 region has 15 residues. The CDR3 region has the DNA TGCGCCAGCAGCTGGGCGGACAGGGGGATCTACGAGCAGTACTTC. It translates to CASSWADRGIYEQYF.

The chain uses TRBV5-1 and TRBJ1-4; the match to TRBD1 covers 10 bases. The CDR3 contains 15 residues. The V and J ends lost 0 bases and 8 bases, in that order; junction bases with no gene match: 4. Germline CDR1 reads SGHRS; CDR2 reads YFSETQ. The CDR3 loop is CASSLAGTGDEKLFF. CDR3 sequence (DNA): TGCGCCAGCAGCTTGGCCGGGACAGGGGACGAAAAACTGTTTTTT.

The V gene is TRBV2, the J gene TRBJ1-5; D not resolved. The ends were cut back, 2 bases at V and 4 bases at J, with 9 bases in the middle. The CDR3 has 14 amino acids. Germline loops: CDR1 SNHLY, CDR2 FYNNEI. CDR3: CASSESPVNQPQHF. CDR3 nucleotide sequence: TGTGCCAGCAGTGAATCGCCAGTTAATCAGCCCCAGCATTTT. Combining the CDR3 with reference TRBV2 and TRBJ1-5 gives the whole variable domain EPEVTQTPSHQVTQMGQEVILRCVPISNHLYFYWYRQILGQKVEFLVSFYNNEISEKSEIFDDQFSVERPDGSNFTLKIRSTKLEDSAMYFCASSESPVNQPQHFGDGTRLSIL.

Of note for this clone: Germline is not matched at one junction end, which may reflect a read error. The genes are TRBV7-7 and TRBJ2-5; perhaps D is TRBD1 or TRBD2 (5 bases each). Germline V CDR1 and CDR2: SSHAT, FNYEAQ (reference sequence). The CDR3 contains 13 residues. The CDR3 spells CASSQTGAETQYF. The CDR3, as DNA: TGTGCTAGCAGCCAAACCGGGGCAGAGACCCAGTACTTC.

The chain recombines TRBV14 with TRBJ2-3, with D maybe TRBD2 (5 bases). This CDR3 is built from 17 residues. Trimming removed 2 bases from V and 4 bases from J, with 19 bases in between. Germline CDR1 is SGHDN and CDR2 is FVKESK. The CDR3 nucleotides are TGTGCCAGCAGCCAACCCCGTTCTAGCCGTGGGGCAGATACGCAGTATTTT. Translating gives CASSQPRSSRGADTQYF. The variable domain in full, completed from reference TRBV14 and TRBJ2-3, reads EAGVTQFPSHSVIEKGQTVTLRCDPISGHDNLYWYRRVMGKEIKFLLHFVKESKQDESGMPNNRFLAERTGGTYSTLKVQPAELEDSGVYFCASSQPRSSRGADTQYFGPGTRLTVL.

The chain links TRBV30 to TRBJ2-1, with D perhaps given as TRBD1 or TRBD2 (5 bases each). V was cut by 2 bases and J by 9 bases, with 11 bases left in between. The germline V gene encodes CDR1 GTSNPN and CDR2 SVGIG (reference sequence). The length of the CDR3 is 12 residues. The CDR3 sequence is CAWSRGDGEQFF. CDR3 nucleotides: TGTGCCTGGAGTCGAGGGGACGGTGAGCAGTTCTTC.

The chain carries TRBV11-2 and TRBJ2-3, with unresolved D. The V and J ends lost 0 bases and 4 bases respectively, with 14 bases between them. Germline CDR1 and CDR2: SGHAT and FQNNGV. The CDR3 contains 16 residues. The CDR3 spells CASSLDLGYPPDTQYF. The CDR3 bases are TGTGCCAGCAGCTTAGATCTAGGCTACCCTCCAGATACGCAGTATTTT.

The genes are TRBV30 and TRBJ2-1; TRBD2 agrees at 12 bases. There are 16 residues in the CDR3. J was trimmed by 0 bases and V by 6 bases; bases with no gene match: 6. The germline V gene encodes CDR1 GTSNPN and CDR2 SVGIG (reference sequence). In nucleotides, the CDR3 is TGTGCCTGCTCTAGCGGGAGGGATCTCTCCTACAATGAGCAGTTCTTC. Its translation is CACSSGRDLSYNEQFF.

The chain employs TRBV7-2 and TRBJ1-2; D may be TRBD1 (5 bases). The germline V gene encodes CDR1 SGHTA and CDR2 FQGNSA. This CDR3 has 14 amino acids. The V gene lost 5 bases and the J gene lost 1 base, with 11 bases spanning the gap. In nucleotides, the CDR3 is TGTGCCAGCAGCCCGGGGGAGGGTAACTATGGCTACACCTTC. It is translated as CASSPGEGNYGYTF.